The T cell receptor beta chain under discussion was sequenced for a study of blood T cell repertoires in COVID-19. On the study more broadly: Sources were T cells, B-cell-depleted T cells, or PBMCs; the material itself was cDNA or gDNA.

CDR1 is SGHDT and CDR2 is YYEEEE in the germline V gene. The CDR3 contains 16 residues. V was clipped by 2 bases and J by 3 bases; unmatched bases: 10. The method was immunoSEQ multiplex PCR; TCRdb's version includes in-frame clones alone and lacks a portion of them. The sample holds about 80,000 clones; over 75% are singletons and the top ten take over 9.5%. The specimen was peripheral blood. The TCR sequence derives from an elderly man with acute or convalescent COVID-19. This chain links TRBV5-6 with TRBJ2-5; 7 bases map to TRBD1. The CDR3, as DNA: TGTGCCAGCAGCTTTTTTTCCGGGACAGCAGAAGAGACCCAGTACTTC. Its translation: CASSFFSGTAEETQYF.